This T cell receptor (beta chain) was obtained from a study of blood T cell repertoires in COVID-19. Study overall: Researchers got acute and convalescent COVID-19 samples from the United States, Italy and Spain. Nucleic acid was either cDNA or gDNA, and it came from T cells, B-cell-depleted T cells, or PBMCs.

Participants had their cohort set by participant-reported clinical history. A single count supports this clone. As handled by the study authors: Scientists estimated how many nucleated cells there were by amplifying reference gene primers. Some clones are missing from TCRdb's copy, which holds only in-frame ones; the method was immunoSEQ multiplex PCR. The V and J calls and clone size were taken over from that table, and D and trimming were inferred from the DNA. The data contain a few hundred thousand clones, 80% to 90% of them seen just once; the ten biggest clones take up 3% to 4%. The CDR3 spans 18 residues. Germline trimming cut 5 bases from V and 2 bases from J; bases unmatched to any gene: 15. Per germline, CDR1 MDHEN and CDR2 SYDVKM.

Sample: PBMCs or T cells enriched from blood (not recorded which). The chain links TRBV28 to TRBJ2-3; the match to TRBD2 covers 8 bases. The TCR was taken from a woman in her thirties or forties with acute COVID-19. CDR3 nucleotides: TGTGCCAGCAGTCCCAGCCTCGGATGGCGGGAGGCCACAGATACGCAGTATTTT. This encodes CASSPSLGWREATDTQYF.